The rows below give T cell receptor beta chains drawn from one sample of a study of T cells in Graves' hyperthyroidism and ophthalmopathy. In TCRdb, the multiplex PCR reads were re-called with MiXCR into one record per CDR3 protein. This sample yields some 570,000 distinct CDR3 sequences, of which 15% to 20% are seen a single time; roughly a sixth belongs to the top ten. Sample: blood. These receptor sequences come from a woman aged 18-29 years with Graves' ophthalmopathy. The conserved cysteine and the conserved F or W are not part of the CDR3 here. D genes are given only for firm matches.

AYPAERPGQRNYGYT TRBV30 .
ASSEEEGQDGVAGELF TRBV9 TRBD1
ASSGGTGGFDEQY TRBV9 TRBD1
ASKETSSNEKLF TRBV19 .
AWSVRSYGYT TRBV30 .
ASSLGQREVNEQF TRBV5-6 TRBD2
AWSMPLGGPYEAF TRBV30 .
SAARGQGDSSPLH TRBV20-1 TRBD1
ASSPRLGSTDTQY TRBV18 .
ASSARAGSYNEQF TRBV6-1 .
ASSQGAGSSGKAF TRBV3-1 .
ASSVSGVHYGYT TRBV10-2 .
ASSTLLRQDTEAF TRBV5-1 .
ASSYSPASVDEQF TRBV6-2/TRBV6-3 .
ASSSTIGRDGNTGELF TRBV19 .
ASSLYPDRVEETQY TRBV5-5 TRBD1
AGSYDRNSNQPQH TRBV6-5 .
ASSSGTGWGNQPQH TRBV3-1 TRBD1
ASSLSLAGYYEQY TRBV11-2 TRBD2
AWRNSHSNQPQH TRBV30 .
ASSEVRGLAGGSKNIQY TRBV6-1 TRBD2
ASSAGGASGSLAYNEQF TRBV9 TRBD2
ASSRKGGENTEAF TRBV4-2 .
ASSESGTGGYEQY TRBV10-2 TRBD1
ASADGLTSSTDTQY TRBV27 .
ASTTPMGWEGYT TRBV2 .
ASSARDNRRNEQF TRBV5-8 .
SLIRTADRFGNQPQH TRBV20-1 .
ASSFYSTDTQY TRBV11-3 .
SANARETQY TRBV20-1 .
ASSQDQWRDGYT TRBV3-1 .
ASRKGDLTNTEAS TRBV6-2/TRBV6-3 .
ASSVEIYGYT TRBV6-1 .
ASSYLSSSYEQY TRBV6-2/TRBV6-3 .
ASSLDRAYEQY TRBV28 .
ASSYPADLSAEQF TRBV28 .
ASSFYGQQETQY TRBV28 .
ASSSDTGGYGYT TRBV7-8 .
ASSLGELNTGELF TRBV5-4 .
ASSLDRGRPGQPQH TRBV11-3 .
ASSYSSLAISSYNEQF TRBV6-2/TRBV6-3 .
ASSPGGLAEGWGEQF TRBV19 TRBD2
SASSGDVGEQY TRBV20-1 .